These T cell receptor beta chains were read from a single sample in a study of cytomegalovirus exposure and HLA in healthy donors. The data were produced by immunoSEQ multiplex PCR, yet TCRdb's version contains in-frame clones alone and is incomplete. The sample includes roughly 99,000 clones, about three quarters of them seen just once. The source material was PBMCs. Receptor source: a young man in good health and CMV-seronegative. Both conserved end residues are part of each CDR3. The order of the fields is CDR3 length, J gene, D gene, V gene, clone size, CDR3 protein, CDR3 DNA. A D gene is named only where the DNA matches it firmly. A row's size may be missing; if present it is once, few, many or a size class.

cdr3_length: 12
j_call: TRBJ1-4
d_call: NA
v_call: TRBV2
clone_size: NA
cdr3_aa: CAGAGVNEKLFF
cdr3_nt: TGTGCCGGGGCAGGTGTTAATGAAAAACTGTTTTTT

cdr3_length: 16
j_call: TRBJ2-1
d_call: TRBD2
v_call: TRBV28
clone_size: few
cdr3_aa: CASSRTSGGYYNEQFF
cdr3_nt: TGTGCCAGCAGCCGCACTAGCGGGGGGTACTACAATGAGCAGTTCTTC

cdr3_length: 12
j_call: TRBJ1-1
d_call: NA
v_call: TRBV6-6
clone_size: NA
cdr3_aa: CASSYRSNEAFF
cdr3_nt: TGTGCCAGCAGTTACCGGAGTAATGAAGCTTTCTTT

cdr3_length: 14
j_call: TRBJ2-7
d_call: TRBD2
v_call: TRBV6-5
clone_size: few
cdr3_aa: CASTVAGESNEQYF
cdr3_nt: TGTGCCAGCACCGTAGCGGGAGAGTCCAACGAGCAGTACTTC

cdr3_length: 15
j_call: TRBJ1-2
d_call: NA
v_call: TRBV14
clone_size: NA
cdr3_aa: CASSQGLRVDYGYTF
cdr3_nt: TGTGCCAGCAGCCAAGGTCTCAGGGTTGACTATGGCTACACCTTC

cdr3_length: 15
j_call: TRBJ1-6
d_call: NA
v_call: TRBV7-2
clone_size: NA
cdr3_aa: CASRPDRLYNSPLHF
cdr3_nt: TGTGCCAGCAGACCAGACAGACTGTATAATTCACCCCTCCACTTT

cdr3_length: 16
j_call: TRBJ2-7
d_call: TRBD2
v_call: TRBV7-9
clone_size: NA
cdr3_aa: CASRGLAGDKSYEQYF
cdr3_nt: TGTGCCAGCAGAGGACTAGCGGGAGATAAAAGCTACGAGCAGTACTTC

cdr3_length: 16
j_call: TRBJ1-1
d_call: NA
v_call: TRBV4-2
clone_size: NA
cdr3_aa: CASSQGSTGVNTEAFF
cdr3_nt: TGTGCCAGCAGCCAGGGAAGCACGGGGGTGAACACTGAAGCTTTCTTT

cdr3_length: 14
j_call: TRBJ1-1
d_call: TRBD1
v_call: TRBV10-3
clone_size: NA
cdr3_aa: CAIRQGILDTEAFF
cdr3_nt: TGTGCCATCAGACAGGGGATTTTGGACACTGAAGCTTTCTTT

cdr3_length: 15
j_call: TRBJ1-1
d_call: NA
v_call: TRBV10-3
clone_size: NA
cdr3_aa: CAISPNTGSPGEAFF
cdr3_nt: TGTGCCATCAGCCCCAACACAGGGTCCCCCGGTGAAGCTTTCTTT

cdr3_length: 15
j_call: TRBJ2-3
d_call: NA
v_call: TRBV28
clone_size: NA
cdr3_aa: CASSLAGGGTDTQYF
cdr3_nt: TGTGCCAGCAGTTTAGCCGGAGGGGGCACAGATACGCAGTATTTT

cdr3_length: 17
j_call: TRBJ2-1
d_call: NA
v_call: TRBV7-9
clone_size: NA
cdr3_aa: CASSLGLRGRGYNEQFF
cdr3_nt: TGTGCCAGCAGCTTAGGGTTACGGGGGAGAGGGTACAATGAGCAGTTCTTC

cdr3_length: 12
j_call: TRBJ1-3
d_call: NA
v_call: TRBV28
clone_size: NA
cdr3_aa: CASSLQGNTIYF
cdr3_nt: TGTGCCAGCAGTTTACAGGGAAACACCATATATTTT

cdr3_length: 17
j_call: TRBJ1-5
d_call: TRBD1
v_call: TRBV5-1
clone_size: NA
cdr3_aa: CASSPGTGELSNQPQHF
cdr3_nt: TGCGCCAGCAGCCCAGGGACAGGGGAATTAAGCAATCAGCCCCAGCATTTT

cdr3_length: 14
j_call: TRBJ2-7
d_call: TRBD1
v_call: TRBV30
clone_size: NA
cdr3_aa: CAWSVRQGIYEQYF
cdr3_nt: TGTGCCTGGAGTGTAAGACAGGGAATATACGAGCAGTACTTC

cdr3_length: 10
j_call: TRBJ2-1
d_call: NA
v_call: TRBV30
clone_size: NA
cdr3_aa: CAWRLGGLFF
cdr3_nt: TGTGCCTGGAGGCTGGGGGGGCTGTTCTTC

cdr3_length: 14
j_call: TRBJ1-5
d_call: TRBD1
v_call: TRBV29-1
clone_size: NA
cdr3_aa: CSVATGNSNQPQHF
cdr3_nt: TGCAGCGTTGCGACAGGGAATAGCAATCAGCCCCAGCATTTT

cdr3_length: 13
j_call: TRBJ2-5
d_call: TRBD1
v_call: TRBV7-3
clone_size: NA
cdr3_aa: CASSSGQLETQYF
cdr3_nt: TGTGCCAGCAGCTCGGGACAGCTGGAGACCCAGTACTTC

cdr3_length: 12
j_call: TRBJ2-1
d_call: TRBD2
v_call: TRBV2
clone_size: few
cdr3_aa: CASKRDYNEQFF
cdr3_nt: TGTGCCAGCAAGCGGGACTACAATGAGCAGTTCTTC

cdr3_length: 14
j_call: TRBJ2-1
d_call: NA
v_call: TRBV7-3
clone_size: once
cdr3_aa: CASSLNPRNNEQFF
cdr3_nt: TGTGCCAGCAGCTTAAACCCGAGAAACAATGAGCAGTTCTTC

cdr3_length: 13
j_call: TRBJ2-1
d_call: TRBD2
v_call: TRBV28
clone_size: NA
cdr3_aa: CASKIAGANEQFF
cdr3_nt: TGTGCCAGCAAAATAGCGGGGGCCAATGAGCAGTTCTTC

cdr3_length: 14
j_call: TRBJ2-5
d_call: TRBD2
v_call: TRBV7-9
clone_size: NA
cdr3_aa: CASGLAGGQETQYF
cdr3_nt: TGTGCCAGCGGACTTGCGGGGGGGCAAGAGACCCAGTACTTC

cdr3_length: 16
j_call: TRBJ2-7
d_call: TRBD2
v_call: TRBV28
clone_size: NA
cdr3_aa: CASSLTSGGPTYEQYF
cdr3_nt: TGTGCCAGCAGTTTAACTAGCGGGGGGCCAACCTACGAGCAGTACTTC

cdr3_length: 14
j_call: TRBJ1-3
d_call: NA
v_call: TRBV7-9
clone_size: NA
cdr3_aa: CASGGRLSGNTIYF
cdr3_nt: TGTGCCAGCGGAGGCCGACTCTCCGGAAACACCATATATTTT

cdr3_length: 17
j_call: TRBJ2-7
d_call: TRBD1
v_call: TRBV10-1
clone_size: NA
cdr3_aa: CASSETPGQGSIDEQYF
cdr3_nt: TGCGCCAGCAGTGAGACACCGGGACAGGGTTCTATCGACGAGCAGTACTTC

cdr3_length: 15
j_call: TRBJ2-7
d_call: NA
v_call: TRBV5-1
clone_size: NA
cdr3_aa: CASSLSGTRYYEQYF
cdr3_nt: TGCGCCAGCAGCCTTTCCGGGACAAGGTACTACGAGCAGTACTTC

cdr3_length: 19
j_call: TRBJ2-5
d_call: TRBD1
v_call: TRBV5-6
clone_size: once
cdr3_aa: CASSLYLSIGTEYQETQYF
cdr3_nt: TGTGCCAGCAGCTTGTATCTTTCCATCGGGACAGAGTATCAAGAGACCCAGTACTTC

cdr3_length: 15
j_call: TRBJ2-7
d_call: TRBD2
v_call: TRBV19
clone_size: NA
cdr3_aa: CASSIASGGPYEQYF
cdr3_nt: TGTGCCAGTAGTATAGCTAGCGGGGGCCCCTACGAGCAGTACTTC

cdr3_length: 18
j_call: TRBJ1-2
d_call: NA
v_call: TRBV4-1
clone_size: NA
cdr3_aa: CASSQVYQDSVRSYGYTF
cdr3_nt: TGCGCCAGCAGCCAAGTCTACCAAGACAGCGTTCGATCCTATGGCTACACCTTC

cdr3_length: 17
j_call: TRBJ2-7
d_call: TRBD2
v_call: TRBV10-2
clone_size: NA
cdr3_aa: CASSVLGGSGSSYEQYF
cdr3_nt: TGCGCCAGCAGTGTTCTGGGTGGTAGCGGGAGTTCTTACGAGCAGTACTTC

cdr3_length: 13
j_call: TRBJ1-6
d_call: NA
v_call: TRBV30
clone_size: NA
cdr3_aa: CAWTYRDNSPLHF
cdr3_nt: TGTGCCTGGACTTACAGGGACAATTCACCCCTCCACTTT

cdr3_length: 16
j_call: TRBJ2-5
d_call: TRBD2
v_call: TRBV4-1
clone_size: NA
cdr3_aa: CASSQVGLAGVETQYF
cdr3_nt: TGCGCCAGCAGCCAAGTCGGACTAGCGGGGGTAGAGACCCAGTACTTC

cdr3_length: 15
j_call: TRBJ2-3
d_call: NA
v_call: TRBV5-1
clone_size: NA
cdr3_aa: CASSLVAPPTDTQYF
cdr3_nt: TGCGCCAGCAGCTTGGTAGCTCCCCCCACAGATACGCAGTATTTT

cdr3_length: 13
j_call: TRBJ2-7
d_call: TRBD2
v_call: TRBV18
clone_size: NA
cdr3_aa: CASSPSGGWEQYF
cdr3_nt: TGTGCCAGCTCACCGTCGGGAGGGTGGGAGCAGTACTTC

cdr3_length: 14
j_call: TRBJ2-5
d_call: NA
v_call: TRBV5-4
clone_size: NA
cdr3_aa: CASSLAGVLETQYF
cdr3_nt: TGTGCCAGCAGCTTGGCGGGGGTCCTCGAGACCCAGTACTTC

cdr3_length: 15
j_call: TRBJ2-7
d_call: TRBD1
v_call: TRBV6-1
clone_size: NA
cdr3_aa: CASKPTGQGSDEQYF
cdr3_nt: TGTGCCAGCAAACCGACGGGACAGGGCTCAGACGAGCAGTACTTC

cdr3_length: 17
j_call: TRBJ2-7
d_call: NA
v_call: TRBV28
clone_size: NA
cdr3_aa: CASSLAGSLSFSYEQYF
cdr3_nt: TGTGCCAGCAGTTTAGCCGGGTCGCTTTCCTTCTCCTACGAGCAGTACTTC

cdr3_length: 11
j_call: TRBJ1-1
d_call: NA
v_call: TRBV5-3
clone_size: NA
cdr3_aa: CARDAGGEAFF
cdr3_nt: TGTGCCAGGGATGCGGGGGGTGAAGCTTTCTTT

cdr3_length: 11
j_call: TRBJ1-1
d_call: NA
v_call: TRBV11-3
clone_size: NA
cdr3_aa: CASRIDTEAFF
cdr3_nt: TGTGCCAGCAGAATCGACACTGAAGCTTTCTTT

cdr3_length: 13
j_call: TRBJ1-4
d_call: NA
v_call: TRBV28
clone_size: NA
cdr3_aa: CASSWLKNEKLFF
cdr3_nt: TGTGCCAGCAGTTGGCTTAAGAATGAAAAACTGTTTTTT

cdr3_length: 13
j_call: TRBJ1-5
d_call: TRBD1
v_call: TRBV28
clone_size: NA
cdr3_aa: CASTGQANQPQHF
cdr3_nt: TGTGCCAGCACAGGACAGGCCAATCAGCCCCAGCATTTT